Each of the 10 T cell receptor beta chains below was sequenced from the same sample in a study of cytomegalovirus exposure and HLA in healthy donors. It was with 60 Vbeta and 13 Jbeta primers that the PCR ran. Sequenced by immunoSEQ multiplex PCR; TCRdb stores in-frame clones only, minus some. The data show roughly 120,000 clones, less than 75% seen once. The specimen sequenced was PBMCs. The receptors come from a woman aged 35 to 49 in good health and CMV-seropositive.

Written as DNA, the CDR3 is TGTGCCAGCAGCCACGACAGGGCTTACACCGGGGAGCTGTTTTTT. Translating it yields CASSHDRAYTGELFF. The chain couples TRBV4-2 to TRBJ2-2; 7 bases agree with TRBD1. The germline V gene has CDR1 LGHNA and CDR2 YNFKEQ. V dropped 3 bases and J dropped 3; count of bases not matched to a gene: 4. This CDR3 is built from 15 residues.

Only one count was recorded for this clone. V and J are TRBV6-5 and TRBJ1-5; 10 positions match TRBD1. J was trimmed by 7 bases and V by 7 bases; bases with no gene match: 7. This CDR3 is built from 14 residues. Germline values: CDR1 MNHEY, CDR2 SVGAGI. For the CDR3, the DNA is TGTGCCAGCAAATCGGGACAGGGGATACAGCCCCAGCATTTT. This encodes CASKSGQGIQPQHF.

The J gene is TRBJ2-7, the V gene TRBV10-2, with a possible D match to TRBD2 (5 bases). The V and J ends lost 3 bases and 10 bases respectively, with 13 bases between them. Germline V lookup: CDR1 WSHSY, CDR2 SAAADI. The CDR3 runs to 12 residues. This CDR3 is CASSEGPGSQYF. The CDR3 DNA is TGCGCCAGCAGTGAAGGCCCGGGGTCCCAGTACTTC.

The chain joins TRBV18 to TRBJ2-7, with unresolved D. The CDR3 contains 13 residues. Germline assignment: CDR1 KGHSH and CDR2 LQKENI. The V end was cut by 6 bases, the J end by 13 bases, with 22 bases between. CDR3 coding DNA: TGTGCCAGCTCCCGAGGCATTGAATGTACGAGTTACTTC. This encodes CASSRGIECTSYF.

This chain links TRBV9 with TRBJ2-2; D is uncertain. The length of the CDR3 is 16 residues. V lost 0 bases and J lost 0, with 9 bases in between. Per the germline V gene, CDR1 is SGDLS and CDR2 is YYNGEE. CDR3 in amino acids: CASSVGLLTNTGELFF. Written as DNA, the CDR3 is TGTGCCAGCAGCGTAGGACTGCTAACGAACACCGGGGAGCTGTTTTTT.

With regard to this clone: Other DNA sequences in this sample translate to the same CDR3. V usage is TRBV4-2 and J usage is TRBJ1-1, with 7 nucleotides matching TRBD1. The junction had 2 bases not matched to a gene; V was cut back by 1 base and J by 3 bases. The CDR3 is made up of 14 amino acids. Germline loops: CDR1 LGHNA, CDR2 YNFKEQ. CDR3 protein: CASSQGTGDTEAFF. The CDR3 DNA sequence: TGTGCCAGCAGCCAAGGGACAGGAGACACTGAAGCTTTCTTT.

J is TRBJ2-6 and V is TRBV4-1, with TRBD1 as a possible D gene (6 bases). Germline assignment: CDR1 MGHRA and CDR2 YSYEKL. V lost 1 base and J lost 2, with 9 bases in between. This CDR3 is built from 16 residues. As DNA, the CDR3 is TGCGCCAGCAGCCAAGCAGGGGCTCCTGGGGCCAACGTCCTGACTTTC. Amino acids: CASSQAGAPGANVLTF.

This CDR3 reads CASSQDTKGTSTGWEQFF. Written as DNA, the CDR3 is TGCGCCAGCAGCCAAGATACAAAAGGGACTAGCACTGGCTGGGAGCAGTTCTTC. This rearrangement joins TRBV4-3 to TRBJ2-1, with 9 bases fitting TRBD2. With 0 bases clipped from V and 10 bases from J, the junction kept 16 bases outside the gene matches. The V gene's germline CDR1 is LGHNA and CDR2 YSLEER. CDR3 length: 18 amino acids.

This clone was observed at least ten times. This sequence joins TRBV6-5 and TRBJ1-5; 7 bases match TRBD1. This CDR3 has 13 amino acids. The germline V gene encodes CDR1 MNHEY and CDR2 SVGAGI. V was pared by 7 bases and J by 5 bases, with 5 bases of the junction left unmatched. For the CDR3, the DNA is TGTGCCAGCACGGTACAGGGGCATCAGCCCCAGCATTTT. Its translation is CASTVQGHQPQHF.

V usage is TRBV12-5 and J usage is TRBJ2-1; 9 bases map to TRBD2. The CDR3 is made up of 15 amino acids. CDR1 and CDR2 from the germline V gene are LGHNT and FRNRAP. The ends lost 6 bases at V and 5 bases at J; junction bases unmatched: 8. The CDR3 DNA is TGTGCTAGTGGCCTCAAGCGGGGGGTAAACAATGAGCAGTTCTTC. Protein: CASGLKRGVNNEQFF.